One sample yielded the 27 T cell receptor beta chains listed below, sequenced in a study of PD-1 blockade in classical Hodgkin lymphoma. Assay: immunoSEQ multiplex PCR; the TCRdb copy retains only in-frame clones and omits some. Of some 18,000 clones in the sample, roughly 77% were seen once. Each patient's relapse followed autologous stem cell transplantation, and brentuximab vedotin exposure varied. Sequencing used peripheral blood mononuclear cells (PBMCs), obtained before the second cycle of nivolumab. Receptor source: a human donor with classical Hodgkin lymphoma.

The chain combines TRBV10-2 with TRBJ2-6; D not certain. Trimming stripped 0 bases from V and 0 bases from J, with 6 bases between. The CDR3 spans 16 residues. Germline lookup yields CDR1 WSHSY and CDR2 SAAADI. The CDR3 coding sequence is TGCGCCAGCAGTGAGTCGGCCCCCTCTGGGGCCAACGTCCTGACTTTC. This translates into CASSESAPSGANVLTF.

The chain couples TRBV7-1 to TRBJ1-1, with TRBD1 matching 8 bases. TRBV7-1 is an ORF, and what it does is uncertain. Germline trimming cut 4 bases from V and 2 bases from J; bases unmatched to any gene: 15. This CDR3 is built from 18 residues. The DNA of the CDR3 is TGTGCCAGCAGCTTAGGAAACGATGGACAGGGTGGAAACACTGAAGCTTTCTTT. It yields the protein CASSLGNDGQGGNTEAFF.

This clone is termed medium-sized. This rearrangement joins TRBV4-1 to TRBJ2-1; D is undetermined. The germline V and J ends were trimmed by 0 bases and 4 bases, with 7 bases remaining between them. The CDR3 consists of 14 residues. CDR1 is MGHRA, CDR2 YSYEKL, per germline. The CDR3 DNA sequence: TGCGCCAGCAGCCAAGATCCCCGGTACAATGAGCAGTTCTTC. Its translation: CASSQDPRYNEQFF.

V and J are TRBV2 and TRBJ2-1, with unresolved D. V lost 7 bases and J lost 9, with 10 bases in between. The CDR3 sequence is 11 residues long. In germline, CDR1 is SNHLY, CDR2 FYNNEI. The CDR3 is CASTLASEQFF. The CDR3 DNA sequence: TGTGCCAGCACCCTGGCTTCTGAGCAGTTCTTC.

V is TRBV4-3 and J is TRBJ1-5; the D gene is possibly TRBD1 (5 bases). Germline V gives CDR1 LGHNA, CDR2 YSLEER. V was shortened by 0 bases and J by 2 bases, with 8 bases between the two germline ends. This CDR3 contains 15 residues. In DNA form, the CDR3 reads TGCGCCAGCAGCCAAGATGGGGGTGGCAATCAGCCCCAGCATTTT. Translated, it gives CASSQDGGGNQPQHF.

The V gene is TRBV15, the J gene TRBJ2-2, with D perhaps TRBD1 (6 bases). Trimming removed 0 bases from V and 4 bases from J, with 15 bases in between. The CDR3 spans 17 residues. From germline, CDR1 is LNHNV and CDR2 YYDKDF (reference sequence). The CDR3 loop is CATSRDYRQGSTGELFF. CDR3 in DNA: TGTGCCACCAGCAGAGACTATCGGCAGGGGTCCACCGGGGAGCTGTTTTTT.

The rearrangement joins TRBV19 to TRBJ1-3; maybe TRBD1 (5 bases). Germline-derived CDR1 and CDR2 are LNHDA and SQIVND (reference sequence). The length of the CDR3 is 15 residues. Trimming removed 5 bases at V and 0 bases at J, with 11 bases between. The CDR3 coding sequence is TGTGCCAGTAGTTGGCGGACACTCTCTGGAAACACCATATATTTT. The encoded protein is CASSWRTLSGNTIYF.

The chain recombines TRBV6-5 with TRBJ1-5; no reliable D call. CDR3 length: 13 amino acids. CDR1 MNHEY and CDR2 SVGAGI come from the germline V gene. Trimming removed 0 bases from V and 6 bases from J, with 6 bases in between. This chain's CDR3 is CASSYSNGQPQHF. DNA for the CDR3: TGTGCCAGCAGTTACTCAAACGGTCAGCCCCAGCATTTT.

The chain combines TRBV25-1 with TRBJ2-1; D uncertain. V gave up 3 bases and J gave up 2 bases, with 8 bases separating them. This CDR3 region has 14 residues. CDR1 and CDR2 from the germline V gene are MGHDK and SYGVNS. The CDR3 loop reads CASSEDQPYNEQFF. As DNA, the CDR3 is TGTGCCAGCAGTGAGGACCAGCCCTACAATGAGCAGTTCTTC.

This chain joins TRBV19 and TRBJ1-5; D may be TRBD1 (6 bases). Deletions cut 8 bases from V and 1 base from J, with 9 bases between. The CDR3 sequence is 13 residues long. CDR1 LNHDA and CDR2 SQIVND come from the germline V gene (reference sequence). This CDR3 reads CASLGGSNQPQHF. Written as DNA, the CDR3 is TGTGCCAGTTTAGGGGGAAGCAATCAGCCCCAGCATTTT. Looking up the rest from reference TRBV19 and TRBJ1-5 gives the full variable domain: DGGITQSPKYLFRKEGQNVTLSCEQNLNHDAMYWYRQDPGQGLRLIYYSQIVNDFQKGDIAEGYSVSREKKESFPLTVTSAQKNPTAFYLCASLGGSNQPQHFGDGTRLSIL.

This clone has more than one count but fewer than ten. The chain employs TRBV21-1 and TRBJ2-2; the table's TRBD2 call for D was not verified on the DNA. TRBV21-1 is noted as a pseudogene. This CDR3 has 15 amino acids. CDR3 sequence (DNA): TGTGCCAGCAGCAAAGTGGGACTGCACACCGGGGAGCTGTTTTTT. Its protein is CASSKVGLHTGELFF.

The genes are TRBV4-3 and TRBJ1-1; 7 bases are shared with TRBD1. The CDR3 has 18 amino acids. J was trimmed by 1 base and V by 3 bases; bases with no gene match: 14. The germline gives CDR1 LGHNA, CDR2 YSLEER. The CDR3 here is CASSQGTVWGEWNTEAFF. CDR3 in DNA: TGCGCCAGCAGCCAGGGGACAGTGTGGGGGGAATGGAACACTGAAGCTTTCTTT.

The chain links TRBV9 to TRBJ1-6; TRBD1 might be the D (5 bases). The germline CDR1 and CDR2 sequences are SGDLS and YYNGEE. The CDR3 consists of 16 residues. Trimming took 0 bases from V and 9 from J, leaving 16 bases between them. The CDR3 DNA is TGTGCCAGCAGCGTAGCTGGGGCCGGAGGCGGTTCACCCCTCCACTTT. Its translation: CASSVAGAGGGSPLHF.

The rearrangement links TRBV7-9 to TRBJ1-4, with 12 bases matching TRBD1. Germline loops: CDR1 SEHNR, CDR2 FQNEAQ (reference sequence). The CDR3 runs 18 residues. The junction had 10 bases not matched to a gene; V was cut back by 1 base and J by 7 bases. The CDR3 sequence: CASSLEGGQGAMSEKLFF. The CDR3 region has the DNA TGTGCCAGCAGCTTAGAAGGGGGACAGGGGGCGATGAGTGAAAAACTGTTTTTT.

The rearrangement joins TRBV10-3 to TRBJ1-5, with a possible D match to TRBD1 (5 bases). V lost 5 bases to trimming and J lost 4 bases, with 9 bases between them. CDR1 and CDR2 from the germline V gene are ENHRY and SYGVKD. The CDR3 length is 13 residues. In nucleotides, the CDR3 is TGTGCCATCAGTCAAGACAGAAATCAGCCCCAGCATTTT. Translated: CAISQDRNQPQHF.

The chain employs TRBV4-2 and TRBJ1-4, with a possible D match to TRBD1 (5 bases). CDR1 is LGHNA and CDR2 is YNFKEQ in the germline V gene. The CDR3 is made up of 16 amino acids. The germline V and J ends were trimmed by 4 bases and 0 bases, with 12 bases remaining between them. The CDR3 loop is CASSPSGASTNEKLFF. Written as DNA, the CDR3 is TGTGCCAGCAGCCCAAGCGGGGCTTCAACTAATGAAAAACTGTTTTTT.

V gene TRBV30 combines with J gene TRBJ2-2, with 8 positions matching TRBD1. Germline lookup yields CDR1 GTSNPN and CDR2 SVGIG (reference sequence). V dropped 4 bases and J dropped 3; count of bases not matched to a gene: 7. This CDR3 is 15 amino acids long. Written as DNA, the CDR3 is TGTGCCTGGAAGGGACAGGTCCGAGACACCGGGGAGCTGTTTTTT. Translation: CAWKGQVRDTGELFF.

V gene TRBV27 combines with J gene TRBJ2-2; D ambiguous. V dropped 10 bases and J dropped 6 bases, with 9 bases sitting between them. The CDR3 has 11 amino acids. Germline CDR1 is MNHEY and CDR2 is SMNVEV (reference sequence). CDR3 sequence reads: CAIYIAGELFF. As DNA, the CDR3 is TGTGCCATCTACATAGCCGGGGAGCTGTTTTTT.

The chain uses TRBV10-3 and TRBJ2-3; D possibly uses TRBD1 or TRBD2 (5 bases each). This CDR3 comprises 16 residues. Looked up from germline, CDR1 is ENHRY and CDR2 is SYGVKD. V was pared by 4 bases and J by 0 bases, with 14 bases between. The CDR3 DNA is TGTGCCATCAGTGGAAGGGACGGGATCAGCACAGATACGCAGTATTTT. Encoded protein: CAISGRDGISTDTQYF.

The CDR3 bases are TGCGCCAGCGTATGGGGAGGAGCGAACACCGGGGAGCTGTTTTTT. Amino acids: CASVWGGANTGELFF. The genes are TRBV5-1 and TRBJ2-2, with D possibly TRBD2 on 6 matching bases. From germline, CDR1 is SGHRS and CDR2 YFSETQ. The length of the CDR3 is 15 residues. With 7 bases removed from V and 0 bases from J, the gap between germline ends came to 13 bases. Using reference TRBV5-1 and TRBJ2-2 for the parts outside the CDR3, the full variable domain is KAGVTQTPRYLIKTRGQQVTLSCSPISGHRSVSWYQQTPGQGLQFLFEYFSETQRNKGNFPGRFSGRQFSNSRSEMNVSTLELGDSALYLCASVWGGANTGELFFGEGSRLTVL.

The rearrangement joins TRBV5-1 to TRBJ2-3; D is uncertain. V lost 0 bases and J lost 1, with 9 bases in between. This CDR3 comprises 15 residues. Per the germline V gene, CDR1 is SGHRS and CDR2 is YFSETQ. This chain's CDR3 is CASSLAAFGTDTQYF. The CDR3 coding sequence is TGCGCCAGCAGCTTGGCGGCATTCGGCACAGATACGCAGTATTTT.

The chain combines TRBV4-1 with TRBJ1-4; D may be TRBD1 (5 bases). The germline V gene encodes CDR1 MGHRA and CDR2 YSYEKL. The CDR3 covers 15 residues. The ends were cut back, 1 base at V and 7 bases at J, with 13 bases in the middle. CDR3 nucleotides: TGCGCCAGCAGCCAAGTCCAGGGACCCGGTGAAAAACTGTTTTTT. Its translation: CASSQVQGPGEKLFF.

The gene calls are TRBV27 and TRBJ2-2; TRBD2 is a possible D gene (6 bases). Between the trimmed V and J ends, which lost 3 bases and 7 bases, there was a span of 21 bases. The CDR3 contains 17 residues. In germline, CDR1 is MNHEY, CDR2 SMNVEV (reference sequence). CDR3 coding DNA: TGTGCCAGCAGTTTCCTGGGGGGAGGACACGTGGTCGGGGAGCTGTTTTTT. The encoded protein is CASSFLGGGHVVGELFF.

The V gene is TRBV5-4, the J gene TRBJ2-1, with D uncertain. This CDR3 comprises 17 residues. Per germline, CDR1 SGHNT and CDR2 YYREEE (reference sequence). The V end was cut by 4 bases, the J end by 0 bases, with 17 bases between. The CDR3 DNA follows: TGTGCCAGCAGCCCAGCAGGTACCCGGAGCTCCTACAATGAGCAGTTCTTC. It codes for CASSPAGTRSSYNEQFF.

The chain has TRBV4-3 and TRBJ2-5; tentatively, D is TRBD2 (5 bases). CDR3 length: 14 residues. V lost 5 bases to trimming and J lost 0 bases, with 10 bases between them. Looked up from germline, CDR1 is LGHNA and CDR2 is YSLEER. The CDR3 loop reads CASSELGYQETQYF. CDR3 in DNA: TGCGCCAGCAGCGAACTAGGGTACCAAGAGACCCAGTACTTC.

This clone has a single count. The chain links TRBV5-1 to TRBJ1-2; 9 nucleotides match TRBD1. In germline, CDR1 is SGHRS, CDR2 YFSETQ. Losses at the gene ends were 3 bases for V and 6 bases for J; bases not matched to a gene: 3. The CDR3 totals 13 residues. The CDR3 is CASSWDRDDGYTF. The CDR3 nucleotides are TGCGCCAGCAGCTGGGACAGGGATGATGGCTACACCTTC.

J is TRBJ1-5 and V is TRBV7-2; D unclear. Trimming shortened V by 3 bases and J by 10 bases, and 16 bases separated the two germline ends. This CDR3 is built from 14 residues. Germline CDR1 and CDR2: SGHTA and FQGNSA. This CDR3 is CASSLTGSRYPQHF. The CDR3 bases are TGTGCCAGCAGCTTGACCGGGTCCCGTTATCCCCAGCATTTT.